One sample yielded the 31 T cell receptor beta chains listed below, sequenced in a study of blood T cell repertoires in COVID-19. The repertoire was sequenced with immunoSEQ multiplex PCR; TCRdb's copy has only in-frame clones and lacks some. The table records approximately 260,000 clones, 90% of them present only once. Sequences were obtained from peripheral blood. The receptors originated from a middle-aged woman with acute or convalescent COVID-19.

The V gene is TRBV6-1, the J gene TRBJ1-5, with TRBD1 as a possible D gene (5 bases). Germline assignment: CDR1 MNHNS and CDR2 SASEGT. V lost 2 bases to trimming and J lost 4 bases, with 12 bases between them. CDR3 length: 15 residues. The CDR3: CASSEMTARNQPQHF. The CDR3 region has the DNA TGTGCCAGCAGTGAAATGACAGCTAGGAATCAGCCCCAGCATTTT.

V usage is TRBV5-1 and J usage is TRBJ2-3; D might be TRBD2 (5 bases). The CDR3 runs to 13 residues. Trimming stripped 6 bases from V and 6 bases from J, with 14 bases between. Germline V gene sequence: CDR1 SGHRS, CDR2 YFSETQ. This CDR3 is CASTSGMLDTQYF. CDR3 sequence (DNA): TGCGCCAGCACCTCGGGAATGTTGGATACGCAGTATTTT. Supplemented by reference TRBV5-1 and TRBJ2-3, the full variable domain reads KAGVTQTPRYLIKTRGQQVTLSCSPISGHRSVSWYQQTPGQGLQFLFEYFSETQRNKGNFPGRFSGRQFSNSRSEMNVSTLELGDSALYLCASTSGMLDTQYFGPGTRLTVL.

Concerning this clone itself: At the DNA level, this CDR3 is encoded by other sequences in the same sample as well. The chain carries TRBV6-4 and TRBJ2-3, with 9 positions matching TRBD1. V dropped 0 bases and J dropped 6; count of bases not matched to a gene: 4. The CDR3 has 15 residues. Germline lookup yields CDR1 MRHNA and CDR2 SNTAGT. In DNA form, the CDR3 reads TGTGCCAGCAGTGACTCGACAGGGGGGGCGGATACGCAGTATTTT. Amino acids: CASSDSTGGADTQYF.

The chain is built from TRBV6-5 and TRBJ2-5, with D possibly being TRBD2 (7 bases). Trimming shortened V by 8 bases and J by 1 base, and 17 bases separated the two germline ends. The CDR3 is made up of 15 amino acids. CDR1 and CDR2 from the germline V gene are MNHEY and SVGAGI. CDR3 coding DNA: TGTGCCAGCCGGCCCCGGGGGGCGACCCAAGAGACCCAGTACTTC. Amino acids: CASRPRGATQETQYF.

This chain connects TRBV6-5 to TRBJ1-2, with D tentatively TRBD1 (5 bases). This CDR3 comprises 13 residues. Trimming took 8 bases from V and 5 from J, leaving 15 bases between them. The germline gives CDR1 MNHEY, CDR2 SVGAGI. The CDR3 loop is CASAQAGGYGYTF. The CDR3, as DNA: TGTGCCAGCGCCCAGGCCGGGGGATATGGCTACACCTTC.

The rearrangement uses TRBV9 and TRBJ2-1, with 9 bases matching TRBD1. The CDR3 totals 16 residues. Trimming removed 4 bases from V and 6 bases from J; junction bases left unmatched: 11. CDR1 is SGDLS, CDR2 YYNGEE, per germline. CDR3 nucleotides: TGTGCCAGCAGCCCAAGGGACAGGGAGCGGCTCAATGAGCAGTTCTTC. Translated: CASSPRDRERLNEQFF.

The chain uses TRBV14 and TRBJ2-3; unclear D gene. V was trimmed by 4 bases and J by 7 bases, leaving 6 bases between them. The CDR3 consists of 11 residues. CDR1 is SGHDN, CDR2 FVKESK, per germline. CDR3 sequence (DNA): TGTGCCAGCAGCCGCGGCTATACGCAGTATTTT. Amino acid sequence: CASSRGYTQYF.

The rearrangement uses TRBV5-1 and TRBJ1-2, with D perhaps TRBD1 (6 bases). The CDR3 runs 15 residues. Germline V gene data show CDR1 as SGHRS and CDR2 as YFSETQ. With 0 bases removed from V and 5 bases from J, the gap between germline ends came to 14 bases. The CDR3 protein is CASSLAAGVQYGYTF. The CDR3 DNA is TGCGCCAGCAGCTTGGCCGCAGGGGTTCAATATGGCTACACCTTC. Supplemented by reference TRBV5-1 and TRBJ1-2, the full variable domain reads KAGVTQTPRYLIKTRGQQVTLSCSPISGHRSVSWYQQTPGQGLQFLFEYFSETQRNKGNFPGRFSGRQFSNSRSEMNVSTLELGDSALYLCASSLAAGVQYGYTFGSGTRLTVV.

The CDR3 DNA is TGTGCCAGCAGCTCCCCCGCGGGGCAGGAGGAGACCCAGTACTTC. Its translation: CASSSPAGQEETQYF. The chain uses TRBV13 and TRBJ2-5, with D possibly TRBD2 on 6 matching bases. This CDR3 has 15 residues. Germline lookup yields CDR1 PRHDT and CDR2 FYEKMQ (reference sequence). V dropped 4 bases and J dropped 5 bases, with 17 bases sitting between them.

This clone was detected once. The chain employs TRBV13 and TRBJ1-1, with D perhaps matching TRBD1 (6 bases). The CDR3 loop spans 14 amino acids. The germline V gene has CDR1 PRHDT and CDR2 FYEKMQ (reference sequence). The V end lost 5 bases, the J end lost 0 bases, and 10 bases lay between the germline ends. This CDR3 reads CASSQGHLNTEAFF. CDR3 nucleotides: TGTGCCAGCAGCCAGGGACACTTGAACACTGAAGCTTTCTTT. The variable domain in full, with the rest retrieved from reference TRBV13 and TRBJ1-1, is AAGVIQSPRHLIKEKRETATLKCYPIPRHDTVYWYQQGPGQDPQFLISFYEKMQSDKGSIPDRFSAQQFSDYHSELNMSSLELGDSALYFCASSQGHLNTEAFFGQGTRLTVV.

The chain combines TRBV19 with TRBJ1-6, with D possibly matching TRBD1 (6 bases). The CDR3 extends over 16 amino acids. The germline gives CDR1 LNHDA, CDR2 SQIVND (reference sequence). V gave up 6 bases and J gave up 0 bases, with 12 bases separating them. The CDR3 DNA sequence: TGTGCCAGTAGATCCAGGGGAAGCTCCTATAATTCACCCCTCCACTTT. Protein sequence: CASRSRGSSYNSPLHF.

The table lists this clone with a count of one. This chain connects TRBV2 to TRBJ2-1; 8 positions match TRBD2. Germline assignment: CDR1 SNHLY and CDR2 FYNNEI. V lost 8 bases and J lost 9; bases outside the gene matches: 6. This CDR3 comprises 12 residues. This chain's CDR3 is CASGGLAPEQFF. In nucleotides, the CDR3 is TGTGCCAGCGGCGGACTAGCTCCTGAGCAGTTCTTC.

V and J are TRBV24-1 and TRBJ1-1; no reliable D call. CDR3 length equals 13 residues. Trimming shortened V by 5 bases and J by 1 base, and 7 bases separated the two germline ends. Germline assignment: CDR1 KGHDR and CDR2 SFDVKD. CDR3 in amino acids: CATSGEGNTEAFF. In nucleotides, the CDR3 is TGTGCCACCAGTGGCGAGGGGAACACTGAAGCTTTCTTT.

The genes are TRBV9 and TRBJ1-1, with 8 bases aligning to TRBD1. J gave up 5 bases and V 4 bases, and 4 bases lay outside the gene matches. The germline gives CDR1 SGDLS, CDR2 YYNGEE. This CDR3 comprises 13 residues. CDR3 bases: TGTGCCAGCAGCTCCACAGGGGGAACTGAAGCTTTCTTT. The encoded protein is CASSSTGGTEAFF.

CDR3 sequence: CASQDRGDQPQHF. CDR3 in DNA: TGTGCCAGCCAGGACAGGGGTGATCAGCCCCAGCATTTT. The chain recombines TRBV12-3 or TRBV12-4 with TRBJ1-5; TRBD1 agrees at 9 bases. The CDR3 is made up of 13 amino acids. Losses at the gene ends were 8 bases for V and 5 bases for J; bases not matched to a gene: 4.

The rearrangement links TRBV19 to TRBJ2-3; 8 bases are a match to TRBD2. After removal of 7 bases from V and 0 bases from J, the junction contained 9 bases not matched to a gene. The CDR3 length is 16 residues. Germline lookup yields CDR1 LNHDA and CDR2 SQIVND (reference sequence). The CDR3 DNA follows: TGTGCCAGTAACCAAAGACTAGCGCTGAGCACAGATACGCAGTATTTT. It translates to CASNQRLALSTDTQYF. Full variable domain (remainder filled in from reference TRBV19 and TRBJ2-3): DGGITQSPKYLFRKEGQNVTLSCEQNLNHDAMYWYRQDPGQGLRLIYYSQIVNDFQKGDIAEGYSVSREKKESFPLTVTSAQKNPTAFYLCASNQRLALSTDTQYFGPGTRLTVL.

The chain carries TRBV6-4 and TRBJ2-2; possibly TRBD1 for D (6 bases). This CDR3 spans 14 amino acids. The germline CDR1 and CDR2 sequences are MRHNA and SNTAGT. The V gene lost 6 bases and the J gene lost 3 bases, with 11 bases spanning the gap. The CDR3 DNA is TGTGCCAGCAGGACAGGCACCGACACCGGGGAGCTGTTTTTT. Translating it yields CASRTGTDTGELFF.

The chain joins TRBV19 to TRBJ1-1; possibly TRBD1 for D (5 bases). V gave up 5 bases and J gave up 4 bases, with 14 bases separating them. CDR3 length: 14 residues. Germline CDR1 and CDR2: LNHDA and SQIVND (reference sequence). For the CDR3, the DNA is TGTGCCAGTAGTCTACAAAGCGGGGCCACTGAAGCTTTCTTT. This gives the protein CASSLQSGATEAFF.

This rearrangement joins TRBV28 to TRBJ1-5; D is unresolved. Trimming left V 6 bases short and J 0 bases short, with 12 bases between. CDR3 length: 15 amino acids. Germline loops: CDR1 MDHEN, CDR2 SYDVKM. The CDR3, as DNA: TGTGCCAGCAGGTCCGACATCTATAGCAATCAGCCCCAGCATTTT. Translated: CASRSDIYSNQPQHF.

The V gene is TRBV7-6, the J gene TRBJ2-3; 12 bases line up with TRBD2. The germline V gene encodes CDR1 SGHVS and CDR2 FNYEAQ. Unmatched junction bases numbered 9, after V lost 5 bases and J lost 9 bases. CDR3 length: 15 amino acids. The DNA for the CDR3 is TGTGCCAGCAGCCTCACTAGCGGGGGGCCACTAACGCAGTATTTT. Translated: CASSLTSGGPLTQYF.

This clone was counted many times. CDR3 DNA sequence: TGTGCCAGCAGCTCCCAAACCGGGACAGGAAATGAAAAACTGTTTTTT. Residues: CASSSQTGTGNEKLFF. V is TRBV11-2 and J is TRBJ1-4; 8 nucleotides agree with TRBD1. This CDR3 is 16 amino acids long. In germline, CDR1 is SGHAT, CDR2 FQNNGV. Trimming cost V 4 bases and J 5 bases; bases outside gene matches: 9.

This clone was counted only a few times. The chain employs TRBV4-2 and TRBJ2-5, with 9 bases fitting TRBD1. The CDR3 totals 14 residues. Germline V gene lookup returns CDR1 LGHNA and CDR2 YNFKEQ. Trimming at V came to 4 bases and at J to 5 bases, leaving 5 bases not matched to a gene. The CDR3 coding sequence is TGTGCCAGCAGCCGGACAGGGGCTGGGGAGACCCAGTACTTC. The encoded protein is CASSRTGAGETQYF.

The rearrangement joins TRBV24-1 to TRBJ2-1, with D uncertain. The CDR3 consists of 14 residues. Germline assignment: CDR1 KGHDR and CDR2 SFDVKD. The V end was cut by 1 base, the J end by 4 bases, with 7 bases between. The CDR3 protein is CATSDFEFYNEQFF. The CDR3 DNA follows: TGTGCCACCAGTGATTTCGAGTTTTACAATGAGCAGTTCTTC.

This clone was seen just once. This sequence joins TRBV12-1 and TRBJ1-2; the tabulated D call, TRBD1, remains unverified against the DNA. TRBV12-1 is annotated as a pseudogene. CDR3 length: 14 residues. The CDR3 spells CASSLNRGNYGYTF. The DNA of the CDR3 is TGTGCCAGCAGCTTGAACAGGGGTAACTATGGCTACACCTTC.

J is TRBJ1-3 and V is TRBV25-1; D is ambiguous. The CDR3 covers 16 residues. The V end was cut by 1 base, the J end by 0 bases, with 10 bases between. The germline V gene encodes CDR1 MGHDK and CDR2 SYGVNS. Written as DNA, the CDR3 is TGTGCCAGCAGTGAATTTAGGACTTACTCTGGAAACACCATATATTTT. Translated, it gives CASSEFRTYSGNTIYF.

The chain recombines TRBV3-1 (or the pseudogene TRBV3-2) with TRBJ2-2; TRBD2 agrees at 9 bases. CDR1 is LGHDT and CDR2 is YNNKEL in the germline V gene (reference sequence). CDR3 length: 17 amino acids. V dropped 2 bases and J dropped 6; count of bases not matched to a gene: 10. CDR3 amino acids: CASSQPTGLASPGELFF. The DNA for the CDR3 is TGTGCCAGCAGCCAACCCACAGGACTAGCGAGTCCCGGGGAGCTGTTTTTT.

This clone was picked up one time. DNA for the CDR3: TGTGCCAGCAGCCCACGTCGAGGAAACAATGAGCAGTTCTTC. It specifies CASSPRRGNNEQFF. The chain has TRBV9 and TRBJ2-1; D unresolved. CDR1 and CDR2 from the germline V gene are SGDLS and YYNGEE. This CDR3 is built from 14 residues. Trimming cost V 4 bases and J 5 bases, with 13 bases left between them.

CDR3 DNA sequence: TGTGCCATCAGTAGGACTAGCGGGGGGGCTGGCACCGGGGAGCTGTTTTTT. Encoded protein: CAISRTSGGAGTGELFF. The chain links TRBV10-3 to TRBJ2-2; 15 nucleotides align to TRBD2. In germline, CDR1 is ENHRY, CDR2 SYGVKD. With V trimmed by 5 bases and J by 4 bases, 5 bases remained unmatched. CDR3 length equals 17 residues.

The chain has TRBV27 and TRBJ2-1; 11 nucleotides agree with TRBD1. The ends lost 5 bases at V and 7 bases at J; junction bases unmatched: 4. CDR3 length: 14 residues. Germline V gives CDR1 MNHEY, CDR2 SMNVEV (reference sequence). The CDR3 region is CASSLWDRGNEQFF. For the CDR3, the DNA is TGTGCCAGCAGTCTATGGGACAGGGGGAATGAGCAGTTCTTC.

This clone was observed a handful of times. The V and J genes are TRBV19 and TRBJ1-5; D remains ambiguous. V was trimmed by 6 bases and J by 4 bases, leaving 7 bases between them. There are 12 residues in the CDR3. CDR1 and CDR2 from the germline V gene are LNHDA and SQIVND (reference sequence). CDR3 loop: CASRGRNQPQHF. CDR3 bases: TGTGCCAGTAGGGGGAGAAATCAGCCCCAGCATTTT. Looking up the rest from reference TRBV19 and TRBJ1-5 gives the full variable domain: DGGITQSPKYLFRKEGQNVTLSCEQNLNHDAMYWYRQDPGQGLRLIYYSQIVNDFQKGDIAEGYSVSREKKESFPLTVTSAQKNPTAFYLCASRGRNQPQHFGDGTRLSIL.

This clone has only one observation. The chain employs TRBV4-2 and TRBJ2-5; weak D call: TRBD2 (6 bases). V dropped 1 base and J dropped 5 bases, with 14 bases sitting between them. The germline V gene has CDR1 LGHNA and CDR2 YNFKEQ. This CDR3 has 15 residues. Here the CDR3 reads CASSQGQGGRETQYF. The CDR3 nucleotides are TGTGCCAGCAGCCAAGGGCAGGGTGGGAGGGAGACCCAGTACTTC.